This T cell receptor beta chain stems from a study of T-cell reconstitution after alpha-beta-depleted transplantation in children. As it was prepared, the TCRbeta library received unique molecular identifiers. TCRdb passed the PCR reads through MiXCR, listing each CDR3 protein once. The table includes roughly 170,000 distinct CDR3 sequences, approximately 6.6% detected once. Unmatched junction bases numbered 5, after V lost 0 bases and J lost 4 bases. Germline-derived CDR1 and CDR2 are DFQATT and SNEGSKA (reference sequence). The CDR3 runs to 15 residues. In this sample, this clonotype turned up many times.

This clonotype was obtained from a human donor who donated a stem cell graft to a child with Wiskott-Aldrich syndrome. The V gene is TRBV20-1, the J gene TRBJ2-3, with TRBD1 identical over 9 bases. This sample comprised PBMCs from the stem cell graft donor, obtained from the stem cell graft. CDR3 coding DNA: TGCAGTGCTAGAGATCGGACAGGGGCAGCAGATACGCAGTATTTT. Amino acid sequence: CSARDRTGAADTQYF.